This passage covers 7 T cell receptor beta chains from one sample sequenced in a study of T cell clusters in autoimmune cytopenias. TRB was amplified from roughly 0.25 ug of peripheral blood genomic DNA per sample. Multiplex touch-down PCR amplified TRB using TRB-A and TRB-B pools in one tube. TCRdb re-analyzed the multiplex PCR reads; it lists each CDR3 protein once, without DNA. The sample totals approximately 7,000 distinct CDR3 sequences. The sample consisted of peripheral blood. These receptors were taken from a human donor with an autoimmune cytopenia or autoimmune hepatitis (not recorded which).

The V gene is TRBV12-3 or TRBV12-4, the J gene TRBJ2-3; TCRdb names TRBD1, which stays unverified in the absence of DNA. The CDR3 length is 15 residues. CDR3: CASIPGQGATDTQYF.

Its frequency marks this clonotype as medium-sized. The chain is built from TRBV19 and TRBJ1-5; no DNA is available, so the TRBD1 call from TCRdb remains unchecked. The CDR3 covers 15 residues. In germline, CDR1 is LNHDA, CDR2 SQIVND (reference sequence). This CDR3 reads CASSIGDRSYQPQHF.

This clonotype counts as medium-sized by frequency. The chain recombines TRBV12-3 or TRBV12-4 with TRBJ1-1; TCRdb designates TRBD1, a call that cannot be tested without DNA. The CDR3 consists of 14 residues. The CDR3 is CASSLTGSNTEAFF.

This chain links TRBV12-3 or TRBV12-4 with TRBJ1-2; TCRdb outputs TRBD1, but without DNA this stays unchecked. The CDR3 totals 14 residues. The CDR3: CASSLQTGENGYTF.

This clonotype is identified as medium-sized from frequency. The rearrangement joins TRBV6-5 to TRBJ2-3; TCRdb picks TRBD2, but there is no DNA to check that call. Germline V gives CDR1 MNHEY, CDR2 SVGAGI. The CDR3 loop spans 15 amino acids. CDR3 loop: CATRLVWDSTDTQYF.

V is TRBV24-1 and J is TRBJ1-5. The CDR3 covers 13 residues. CDR1 is KGHDR and CDR2 is SFDVKD in the germline V gene. CDR3 residues: CATSAQPNQPQHF.

V gene TRBV20-1 combines with J gene TRBJ2-3; TCRdb outputs TRBD2, but without DNA this stays unchecked. Looked up from germline, CDR1 is DFQATT and CDR2 is SNEGSKA (reference sequence). The CDR3 sequence is 14 residues long. CDR3 region: CSPETSGVPSTQYF.